Shown below are 25 T cell receptor beta chains from a single sample sequenced in a study of vaccination and CD4 T cells after COVID-19. For these receptors, no antigen is known. Stated treatment: approximately 9-day PBMC culture with coronavirus spike peptide pools or control peptides (ViraFEST assay). The Oncomine TCR Beta short-read assay sequenced DNA from cultured CD4+ T cells. TCRdb redid the calling of the PCR reads with MiXCR, one entry per CDR3 protein. The data show about 20,000 distinct CDR3 sequences, with around 44% seen just once and over 11% held by the top ten. The specimen sequenced was CD4+ T cells from blood, cultured in vitro. These receptors all stem from a human donor who had recovered from COVID-19.

The V call is TRBV19, the J call TRBJ2-3, with D hard to call. Germline CDR1 is LNHDA and CDR2 is SQIVND (reference sequence). Trimming cost V 3 bases and J 4 bases, with 2 bases left between them. The CDR3 loop spans 11 amino acids. The CDR3 here is CASSISDTQYF. The CDR3 bases are TGTGCCAGTAGTATCTCAGATACGCAGTATTTT.

V gene TRBV7-9 combines with J gene TRBJ2-3; D is ambiguous. Trimming removed 5 bases from V and 6 bases from J, with 15 bases in between. The length of the CDR3 is 14 residues. Germline-derived CDR1 and CDR2 are SEHNR and FQNEAQ (reference sequence). CDR3 in DNA: TGTGCCAGCAGCCTCGATAGACCCAGGGATACGCAGTATTTT. This gives the protein CASSLDRPRDTQYF.

V and J are TRBV7-9 and TRBJ2-7, with D possibly TRBD1 on 5 matching bases. The V end was cut by 4 bases, the J end by 6 bases, with 10 bases between. CDR1 SEHNR and CDR2 FQNEAQ come from the germline V gene (reference sequence). The CDR3 has 12 amino acids. CDR3 protein: CASSSTVSEQYF. CDR3 coding DNA: TGTGCCAGCAGCTCGACAGTTTCCGAGCAGTACTTC.

This sequence joins TRBV11-3 and TRBJ2-2; 8 bases fit TRBD2. V lost 5 bases to trimming and J lost 7 bases; unmatched junction nucleotides: 9. This CDR3 contains 15 residues. Germline CDR1 is SGHNT and CDR2 is YENEEA. CDR3 loop: CASSRDGGADGELFF. DNA for the CDR3: TGTGCCAGCAGCAGGGACGGGGGGGCTGACGGGGAGCTGTTTTTT.

This clonotype occurred a few times. In DNA, the CDR3 is TGCGCCAGCAGCCAAGACTCCGGGACAGGGCTCATAGGAGCTGGAAACACCATATATTTT. The encoded protein is CASSQDSGTGLIGAGNTIYF. The V and J genes are TRBV4-1 and TRBJ1-3, with TRBD1 matching over 9 bases. The V and J ends lost 0 bases and 2 bases, in that order; junction bases with no gene match: 14. CDR3 length equals 20 residues. CDR1 MGHRA and CDR2 YSYEKL come from the germline V gene.

By sample fraction, this clonotype is medium-sized. This rearrangement joins TRBV7-2 to TRBJ1-2; D might be TRBD1 (5 bases). The CDR3 is 15 residues long. Germline V lookup: CDR1 SGHTA, CDR2 FQGNSA. Trimming removed 0 bases from V and 1 base from J, with 9 bases in between. The CDR3 spells CASSLAGGVNYGYTF. The CDR3 region has the DNA TGTGCCAGCAGCTTAGCGGGGGGGGTTAACTATGGCTACACCTTC.

This chain links TRBV20-1 with TRBJ2-7; tentatively, D is TRBD1 or TRBD2 (5 bases each). Germline lookup yields CDR1 DFQATT and CDR2 SNEGSKA (reference sequence). The V end was cut by 5 bases, the J end by 2 bases, with 13 bases between. This CDR3 is built from 13 residues. The CDR3 region has the DNA TGCAGTGCTGAACGGGACCGCACCTACGAGCAGTACTTC. As protein: CSAERDRTYEQYF.

The V gene is TRBV12-3 or TRBV12-4, the J gene TRBJ2-7; a possible D gene is TRBD1 (5 bases). With 2 bases removed from V and 3 bases from J, the gap between germline ends came to 11 bases. The CDR3 runs 14 residues. CDR3 DNA sequence: TGTGCCAGCAGTTTAAGGGGAAATAGCTACGAGCAGTACTTC. Translated: CASSLRGNSYEQYF.

Within the sample, this clonotype is hyperexpanded (1% or more). V usage is TRBV19 and J usage is TRBJ1-2; tentatively, D is TRBD1 (5 bases). The CDR3 totals 13 residues. Germline CDR1 reads LNHDA; CDR2 reads SQIVND (reference sequence). Trimming pared 8 bases from V and 2 bases from J, leaving 12 bases between. CDR3 nucleotide sequence: TGTGCCAGTTCCCAGGGTTGGAACTATGGCTACACCTTC. It is translated as CASSQGWNYGYTF.

In this sample, this clonotype turned up a few times. The chain joins TRBV5-1 to TRBJ1-1; TRBD1 aligns across 11 bases. This CDR3 spans 16 amino acids. The germline V gene encodes CDR1 SGHRS and CDR2 YFSETQ. The ends lost 4 bases at V and 5 bases at J; junction bases unmatched: 10. The CDR3: CASSPGTGGAGTEAFF. The CDR3 DNA sequence: TGCGCCAGCAGCCCCGGGACAGGGGGAGCAGGGACTGAAGCTTTCTTT.

This chain links TRBV12-3 or TRBV12-4 with TRBJ2-3; D perhaps matches TRBD2 (5 bases). CDR3 length equals 17 residues. Trimming removed 5 bases at V and 3 bases at J, with 21 bases between. CDR3 region: CASSKSGSAVPTDTQYF. The CDR3 coding sequence is TGTGCCAGCAGTAAATCCGGGTCAGCGGTGCCAACAGATACGCAGTATTTT.

A few counts support this clonotype. The CDR3 sequence: CASTRVGGNTEAFF. CDR3 coding DNA: TGTGCCAGCACCAGAGTGGGGGGGAATACTGAAGCTTTCTTT. The chain has TRBV6-1 and TRBJ1-1, with D maybe TRBD1 (5 bases). This CDR3 has 14 amino acids. CDR1 is MNHNS and CDR2 is SASEGT in the germline V gene. V lost 7 bases to trimming and J lost 5 bases, with 17 bases between them.

This clonotype appeared once. The chain recombines TRBV6-5 with TRBJ2-7; D is unresolved. Germline CDR1 and CDR2: MNHEY and SVGAGI. CDR3 length: 15 amino acids. Trimming left V 0 bases short and J 0 bases short, with 9 bases between. In DNA, the CDR3 is TGTGCCAGCAGTTACTCTACGACGAGCTCCTACGAGCAGTACTTC. Encoded protein: CASSYSTTSSYEQYF.

This clonotype was recorded a few times. J is TRBJ1-2 and V is TRBV6-1, with TRBD1 matching 8 bases. Germline trimming cut 6 bases from V and 4 bases from J; bases unmatched to any gene: 10. This CDR3 has 15 residues. Germline lookup yields CDR1 MNHNS and CDR2 SASEGT. Written as DNA, the CDR3 is TGTGCCAGCAGAATAACAGGGGGGGCGGGCTATGGCTACACCTTC. Translation gives CASRITGGAGYGYTF.

The rearrangement uses TRBV28 and TRBJ2-5; TRBD2 matches at 7 bases. V trimming: 1 base; J trimming: 7 bases; junction bases outside the gene matches: 6. This CDR3 has 14 residues. The germline V gene encodes CDR1 MDHEN and CDR2 SYDVKM. This CDR3 reads CASSLSGGRGTQYF. The CDR3 DNA sequence: TGTGCCAGCAGTTTATCTGGCGGGAGAGGGACCCAGTACTTC.

This chain links TRBV12-3 or TRBV12-4 with TRBJ2-2; 9 positions agree with TRBD1. V was pared by 6 bases and J by 5 bases, with 4 bases of the junction left unmatched. This CDR3 is 14 amino acids long. Written as DNA, the CDR3 is TGTGCCAGCAGGGGACAGGGAGGGACCGGGGAGCTGTTTTTT. It translates to CASRGQGGTGELFF.

This rearrangement joins TRBV14 to TRBJ2-6; 10 bases align to TRBD1. The V and J ends lost 4 bases and 0 bases, in that order; junction bases with no gene match: 6. CDR3 length: 18 amino acids. Germline lookup yields CDR1 SGHDN and CDR2 FVKESK. CDR3 residues: CASSPDRGIGSGANVLTF. The CDR3 DNA follows: TGTGCCAGCAGCCCGGACAGGGGGATAGGCTCTGGGGCCAACGTCCTGACTTTC.

This clonotype came up a few times. The CDR3 loop is CASEAGGLLNTQYF. In nucleotides, the CDR3 is TGTGCCAGCGAAGCGGGAGGGCTATTAAATACGCAGTATTTT. J is TRBJ2-3 and V is TRBV6-2 or TRBV6-3; 10 bases align to TRBD2. Germline-derived CDR1 and CDR2 are MNHEY and SVGEGT. Trimming at V came to 8 bases and at J to 7 bases, leaving 9 bases not matched to a gene. This CDR3 has 14 residues.

This clonotype turned up a few times. The CDR3 region has the DNA TGTGCCAGCAGTTCCTACGCGACAGGGGAGGAAGGCTACACCTTC. This gives the protein CASSSYATGEEGYTF. This chain connects TRBV6-5 to TRBJ1-2; 8 nucleotides line up with TRBD1. The CDR3 is made up of 15 amino acids. V lost 4 bases to trimming and J lost 8 bases; unmatched junction nucleotides: 12. CDR1 and CDR2 (germline): MNHEY, SVGAGI.

V is TRBV4-3 and J is TRBJ2-3, with D maybe TRBD1 (6 bases). The CDR3 covers 16 residues. Trimming removed 3 bases at V and 1 base at J, with 14 bases between. Looked up from germline, CDR1 is LGHNA and CDR2 is YSLEER. CDR3 region: CASSQEQGLGTDTQYF. CDR3 DNA: TGCGCCAGCAGCCAGGAACAGGGCCTCGGCACAGATACGCAGTATTTT.

As to this clonotype: The germline gene is not matched at one end of the junction; a read error may be the cause. The chain joins TRBV7-2 to TRBJ2-2; D is tentatively TRBD1 or TRBD2 (5 bases each). There are 14 residues in the CDR3. The germline gives CDR1 SGHTA, CDR2 FQGNSA. The CDR3 protein is CASSLVQVPGKLFF. CDR3 sequence (DNA): TGTGCCAGCAGCTTAGTACAGGTTCCCGGGAAGCTGTTTTTT.

The chain joins TRBV11-1 to TRBJ1-1; tentative D call: TRBD1 (6 bases). Germline V CDR1 and CDR2: SGHAT, FQDESV (reference sequence). V was shortened by 1 base and J by 0 bases, with 6 bases between the two germline ends. The CDR3 is made up of 14 amino acids. DNA for the CDR3: TGTGCCAGCAGCTTAGACAGGGTGAACACTGAAGCTTTCTTT. This encodes CASSLDRVNTEAFF. Using reference TRBV11-1 and TRBJ1-1 for the parts outside the CDR3, the full variable domain is EAEVAQSPRYKITEKSQAVAFWCDPISGHATLYWYRQILGQGPELLVQFQDESVVDDSQLPKDRFSAERLKGVDSTLKIQPAELGDSAMYLCASSLDRVNTEAFFGQGTRLTVV.

The rearrangement joins TRBV5-1 to TRBJ1-1; a possible D gene is TRBD1 (6 bases). Trimming pared 1 base from V and 0 bases from J, leaving 10 bases between. The germline V gene has CDR1 SGHRS and CDR2 YFSETQ. The CDR3 runs 15 residues. Here the CDR3 DNA reads TGCGCCAGCAGCTTGACAGGGCAGGTGAACACTGAAGCTTTCTTT. Translated: CASSLTGQVNTEAFF.

V and J are TRBV19 and TRBJ2-1; unclear D gene. V was trimmed by 3 bases and J by 5 bases, leaving 8 bases between them. There are 13 residues in the CDR3. Looked up from germline, CDR1 is LNHDA and CDR2 is SQIVND (reference sequence). The CDR3 nucleotides are TGTGCCAGTAGTATTCGACGGGACAATGAGCAGTTCTTC. Translated, it gives CASSIRRDNEQFF. Full variable domain (missing parts from reference TRBV19 and TRBJ2-1): DGGITQSPKYLFRKEGQNVTLSCEQNLNHDAMYWYRQDPGQGLRLIYYSQIVNDFQKGDIAEGYSVSREKKESFPLTVTSAQKNPTAFYLCASSIRRDNEQFFGPGTRLTVL.

The genes are TRBV20-1 and TRBJ1-2, with D possibly being TRBD1 (6 bases). Germline CDR1 and CDR2: DFQATT and SNEGSKA (reference sequence). This CDR3 is built from 16 residues. V shed 6 bases and J shed 3 bases, with 23 bases lying between them. The CDR3 sequence is CSALVPPRGVHYGYTF. The CDR3 DNA is TGCAGTGCCTTAGTTCCGCCGAGGGGGGTGCACTATGGCTACACCTTC.